Below, 30 T cell receptor beta chains from the same sample are listed, as sequenced in a study of cytomegalovirus exposure and HLA in healthy donors. Both 60 Vbeta primers and 13 Jbeta primers went into the PCR. TCRdb's table, derived via immunoSEQ multiplex PCR, lists solely in-frame clones and lacks some. The sample records about 140,000 clones, approximately 70% being singletons. Sequenced: PBMCs. These receptors came from a woman aged 30 to 39 in good health and CMV-seronegative.

This rearrangement joins TRBV27 to TRBJ2-1; 9 bases are a match to TRBD2. CDR3 length: 15 residues. Germline-derived CDR1 and CDR2 are MNHEY and SMNVEV (reference sequence). J was trimmed by 7 bases and V by 5 bases; bases with no gene match: 9. Written as DNA, the CDR3 is TGTGCCAGCAGTGCCATAGCGGGGGTAGAGAATGAGCAGTTCTTC. Its translation: CASSAIAGVENEQFF.

The count of this clone is one. CDR3: CAWNYARNYGYTF. The CDR3 DNA reads TGTGCCTGGAATTACGCCAGGAACTATGGCTACACCTTC. The chain joins TRBV30 to TRBJ1-2; D call uncertain. V shed 4 bases and J shed 2 bases, with 11 bases lying between them. The germline V gene has CDR1 GTSNPN and CDR2 SVGIG (reference sequence). The CDR3 has 13 amino acids.

The gene calls are TRBV18 and TRBJ1-5, with D unresolved. From germline, CDR1 is KGHSH and CDR2 LQKENI. The CDR3 loop spans 13 amino acids. Trimming pared 3 bases from V and 5 bases from J, leaving 8 bases between. CDR3 DNA sequence: TGTGCCAGCTCACCGGGCAGAGATCAGCCCCAGCATTTT. This encodes CASSPGRDQPQHF.

The chain joins TRBV29-1 to TRBJ2-5; 10 bases fit TRBD2. The CDR3 runs to 15 residues. Germline CDR1 reads SQVTM; CDR2 reads ANQGSEA. The V segment lost 3 bases and the J segment 5 bases; nucleotides outside the gene matches: 9. The CDR3 coding sequence is TGCAGCGTTGATTCGGAGCGGGAGGGAGGGGAGACCCAGTACTTC. This codes for CSVDSEREGGETQYF. Based on the CDR3 plus reference TRBV29-1 and TRBJ2-5, the full variable domain is SAVISQKPSRDICQRGTSLTIQCQVDSQVTMMFWYRQQPGQSLTLIATANQGSEATYESGFVIDKFPISRPNLTFSTLTVSNMSPEDSSIYLCSVDSEREGGETQYFGPGTRLLVL.

The gene calls are TRBV6-1 and TRBJ1-1, with D unresolved. V shed 6 bases and J shed 0 bases, with 8 bases lying between them. This CDR3 is built from 13 residues. In germline, CDR1 is MNHNS, CDR2 SASEGT. CDR3 sequence: CASRLTVNTEAFF. The DNA for the CDR3 is TGTGCCAGCAGATTAACAGTGAACACTGAAGCTTTCTTT.

The genes are TRBV4-2 and TRBJ1-1; TRBD1 is a possible D gene (5 bases). CDR1 and CDR2 from the germline V gene are LGHNA and YNFKEQ. The CDR3 extends over 15 amino acids. Trimming took 0 bases from V and 3 from J, leaving 11 bases between them. The CDR3 loop is CASSQDPGRDTEAFF. CDR3 coding DNA: TGTGCCAGCAGCCAAGACCCAGGGAGGGACACTGAAGCTTTCTTT.

A note on this clone: Sequence at one end of the junction differs from germline and may be a read error. The rearrangement uses TRBV7-9 and TRBJ2-7; 7 bases align to TRBD1. Germline V gene data show CDR1 as SEHNR and CDR2 as FQNEAQ (reference sequence). The CDR3 runs to 14 residues. CDR3 region: CSSSARDRIYEQYF. The CDR3 DNA reads as TGTTCCAGCAGCGCCCGGGACAGAATCTACGAGCAGTACTTC.

V and J are TRBV19 and TRBJ1-1; 8 nucleotides line up with TRBD1. Germline CDR1 and CDR2: LNHDA and SQIVND (reference sequence). The CDR3 spans 15 residues. V gave up 4 bases and J gave up 6 bases; unmatched junction bases: 10. The CDR3 loop reads CASSRRQGPWAEAFF. CDR3 DNA sequence: TGTGCCAGTAGTAGAAGACAGGGGCCTTGGGCTGAAGCTTTCTTT.

The chain's CDR3 is CASSGQGFYNSPLHF. DNA for the CDR3: TGTGCCAGCAGCGGGCAGGGGTTTTATAATTCACCCCTCCACTTT. The chain couples TRBV5-6 to TRBJ1-6, with D possibly being TRBD1 (6 bases). V was pared by 4 bases and J by 4 bases, with 12 bases between. This CDR3 has 15 residues. From germline, CDR1 is SGHDT and CDR2 YYEEEE. The full variable domain, rest sourced from reference TRBV5-6 and TRBJ1-6, is DAGVTQSPTHLIKTRGQQVTLRCSPKSGHDTVSWYQQALGQGPQFIFQYYEEEERQRGNFPDRFSGHQFPNYSSELNVNALLLGDSALYLCASSGQGFYNSPLHFGNGTRLTVT.

The chain joins TRBV5-1 to TRBJ2-1; TRBD2 matches 11 bases. CDR3 size: 16 residues. From germline, CDR1 is SGHRS and CDR2 YFSETQ. With 4 bases clipped from V and 3 bases from J, the junction kept 6 bases outside the gene matches. In nucleotides, the CDR3 is TGCGCCAGCAGCCCTCTAGCGGGGGGACTCTACAATGAGCAGTTCTTC. This translates into CASSPLAGGLYNEQFF.

This clone was observed a handful of times. CDR3 protein: CASSSTGSYGYTF. The CDR3 coding sequence is TGTGCCAGCAGCTCCACAGGGAGCTATGGCTACACCTTC. The V and J genes are TRBV7-6 and TRBJ1-2; D perhaps matches TRBD1 (6 bases). Germline lookup yields CDR1 SGHVS and CDR2 FNYEAQ. Trimming left V 4 bases short and J 4 bases short, with 10 bases between. The CDR3 totals 13 residues.

V gene TRBV28 combines with J gene TRBJ2-7, with 12 bases fitting TRBD1. J lost 6 bases, V lost 9 bases, and 6 bases had no gene match. The CDR3 sequence is 13 residues long. Germline loops: CDR1 MDHEN, CDR2 SYDVKM. The chain's CDR3 is CASRGDRGREQYF. Written as DNA, the CDR3 is TGTGCCAGTCGAGGGGACAGGGGGCGCGAGCAGTACTTC.

The chain's CDR3 is CASSRKQRSGSPLHF. The DNA of the CDR3 is TGTGCCAGCAGTCGAAAACAGCGGTCGGGTTCACCCCTCCACTTT. V gene TRBV6-5 combines with J gene TRBJ1-6; D ambiguous. The CDR3 sequence is 15 residues long. Germline V gene lookup returns CDR1 MNHEY and CDR2 SVGAGI. V lost 5 bases and J lost 9, with 17 bases in between.

This clone was picked up a small number of times. The chain uses TRBV29-1 and TRBJ2-5, with 8 bases identical to TRBD2. With 3 bases clipped from V and 4 bases from J, the junction kept 10 bases outside the gene matches. The CDR3 has 15 amino acids. The germline gives CDR1 SQVTM, CDR2 ANQGSEA. The CDR3 sequence is CSVDGAGVVPETQYF. The DNA of the CDR3 is TGCAGCGTTGACGGAGCGGGAGTTGTCCCAGAGACCCAGTACTTC.

This clone was observed a handful of times. The chain has TRBV4-2 and TRBJ2-1, with TRBD2 matching 8 bases. CDR3 size: 13 residues. V lost 7 bases and J lost 8; bases outside the gene matches: 7. Germline CDR1 is LGHNA and CDR2 is YNFKEQ. The CDR3 DNA reads as TGTGCCAGCAACTCCGGGAGGGCGTATGAGCAGTTCTTC. Amino acid sequence: CASNSGRAYEQFF.

The CDR3 here is CASSSGGGQVGQPQHF. The CDR3 region has the DNA TGTGCCAGCAGTTCCGGCGGGGGACAAGTGGGTCAGCCCCAGCATTTT. The chain links TRBV28 to TRBJ1-5, with a possible D match to TRBD1 (6 bases). V shed 4 bases and J shed 6 bases, with 19 bases lying between them. Per germline, CDR1 MDHEN and CDR2 SYDVKM. The CDR3 has 16 amino acids.

The table lists this clone with a few counts. The chain combines TRBV6-1 with TRBJ1-5, with D hard to call. This CDR3 region has 13 residues. In germline, CDR1 is MNHNS, CDR2 SASEGT. V was shortened by 4 bases and J by 5 bases, with 9 bases between the two germline ends. The CDR3 here is CASSAREDQPQHF. The CDR3 nucleotides read TGTGCCAGCAGTGCTAGGGAGGATCAGCCCCAGCATTTT.

The chain uses TRBV23-1 and TRBJ2-4; D gene unclear. TRBV23-1 is known as an ORF, though its function is uncertain. The CDR3 has 16 amino acids. Trimming removed 4 bases from V and 3 bases from J, with 16 bases in between. The CDR3 DNA is TGCGCCAGCAGTCGCGACATAACCACCCTCAAAAACATTCAGTACTTC. Encoded protein: CASSRDITTLKNIQYF.

The V gene is TRBV7-2, the J gene TRBJ2-3; 7 bases map to TRBD1. Germline assignment: CDR1 SGHTA and CDR2 FQGNSA. This CDR3 is 15 amino acids long. V lost 2 bases to trimming and J lost 6 bases; unmatched junction nucleotides: 8. CDR3 bases: TGTGCCAGCAGCTTAACGGGACAGCCCGTCGATACGCAGTATTTT. Protein sequence: CASSLTGQPVDTQYF.

The V call is TRBV7-3, the J call TRBJ2-2; D perhaps matches TRBD2 (7 bases). V lost 2 bases, J lost 2 bases, and 12 bases lay in between. This CDR3 has 16 amino acids. Per the germline V gene, CDR1 is SGHTA and CDR2 is FQGTGA. CDR3: CASSLFGGPNTGELFF. The CDR3 DNA reads TGTGCCAGCAGCTTATTCGGGGGGCCAAACACCGGGGAGCTGTTTTTT.

In nucleotides, the CDR3 is TGTGCCATCTCGGGGGGGGAGGGCCTCGGTGAGCAGTTCTTC. Encoded protein: CAISGGEGLGEQFF. This chain links TRBV10-3 with TRBJ2-1; 8 bases line up with TRBD2. Germline assignment: CDR1 ENHRY and CDR2 SYGVKD. The CDR3 length is 14 residues. The V gene end was trimmed by 8 bases and the J gene end by 9 bases; junction bases not matched to a gene: 12.

The chain is built from TRBV11-3 and TRBJ2-1; D gene unclear. Trimming removed 0 bases from V and 8 bases from J, with 8 bases in between. The CDR3 extends over 13 amino acids. CDR1 and CDR2 from the germline V gene are SGHNT and YENEEA. CDR3 region: CASSLDRGYEQFF. Here the CDR3 DNA reads TGTGCCAGCAGCTTAGATCGCGGATATGAGCAGTTCTTC. The full variable domain, its missing parts supplied by reference TRBV11-3 and TRBJ2-1, is EAGVVQSPRYKIIEKKQPVAFWCNPISGHNTLYWYLQNLGQGPELLIRYENEEAVDDSQLPKDRFSAERLKGVDSTLKIQPAELGDSAVYLCASSLDRGYEQFFGPGTRLTVL.

The rearrangement links TRBV9 to TRBJ2-3; D not resolved. This CDR3 is built from 13 residues. Trimming shortened V by 0 bases and J by 5 bases, and 7 bases separated the two germline ends. Per germline, CDR1 SGDLS and CDR2 YYNGEE. The CDR3 nucleotides read TGTGCCAGCAGCGTAGCGGTCGAAGATACGCAGTATTTT. Translated, it gives CASSVAVEDTQYF.

This chain connects TRBV6-1 to TRBJ2-3; 10 bases map to TRBD2. V trimming: 2 bases; J trimming: 5 bases; junction bases outside the gene matches: 4. The germline CDR1 and CDR2 sequences are MNHNS and SASEGT. The CDR3 length is 15 residues. CDR3 sequence reads: CASSEPWTSGDTQYF. In DNA, the CDR3 is TGTGCCAGCAGTGAACCCTGGACTAGCGGAGATACGCAGTATTTT.

This clone was found a few times. The CDR3 DNA is TGTGCCAGCAGCCAAGAGGGGAGCGGGGGGGACACAGATACGCAGTATTTT. Translation: CASSQEGSGGDTDTQYF. V is TRBV4-2 and J is TRBJ2-3, with 10 nucleotides matching TRBD2. Trimming cost V 0 bases and J 2 bases; bases outside gene matches: 5. Germline CDR1 LGHNA, CDR2 YNFKEQ. The CDR3 sequence is 17 residues long.

The chain uses TRBV28 and TRBJ1-2; D unresolved. Germline assignment: CDR1 MDHEN and CDR2 SYDVKM. Trimming took off 6 bases at V and 4 bases at J, with 15 bases between the two ends. There are 14 residues in the CDR3. CDR3 protein: CASSGSSSSYGYTF. The CDR3 DNA follows: TGTGCCAGCAGCGGTTCGTCCTCGAGCTATGGCTACACCTTC.

The chain has TRBV5-1 and TRBJ1-1; no firm D call. Germline V gene data show CDR1 as SGHRS and CDR2 as YFSETQ. The CDR3 loop spans 15 amino acids. Trimming left V 0 bases short and J 1 base short, with 10 bases between. The CDR3 DNA is TGCGCCAGCAGCTTGGACCCGGGGTCGAACACTGAAGCTTTCTTT. Translating gives CASSLDPGSNTEAFF.

The V call is TRBV5-6, the J call TRBJ1-4; 7 nucleotides agree with TRBD1. Germline trimming cut 4 bases from V and 7 bases from J; bases unmatched to any gene: 7. Germline loops: CDR1 SGHDT, CDR2 YYEEEE. CDR3 length: 14 residues. The CDR3 bases are TGTGCCAGCAGCCCAACCCCAGGGGGTGAAAAACTGTTTTTT. Its protein product is CASSPTPGGEKLFF.

The chain is built from TRBV4-2 and TRBJ2-1; 12 bases align to TRBD2. Germline V gene data show CDR1 as LGHNA and CDR2 as YNFKEQ. Trimming cost V 2 bases and J 6 bases; bases outside gene matches: 5. CDR3 length: 16 amino acids. CDR3 in amino acids: CASSQPGLAGPNEQFF. The DNA for the CDR3 is TGTGCCAGCAGCCAACCGGGACTAGCGGGCCCCAATGAGCAGTTCTTC.

The chain couples TRBV4-1 to TRBJ1-1, with TRBD1 matching over 12 bases. Losses at the gene ends were 1 base for V and 8 bases for J; bases not matched to a gene: 5. This CDR3 spans 15 amino acids. Germline V gene lookup returns CDR1 MGHRA and CDR2 YSYEKL. CDR3 sequence reads: CASSQVFGTGGEAFF. In DNA, the CDR3 is TGCGCCAGCAGCCAAGTTTTCGGGACAGGGGGCGAAGCTTTCTTT.